This entry lists 2 T cell receptor beta chains sequenced from one sample in a study of PD-1 blockade in classical Hodgkin lymphoma. The protocol was immunoSEQ multiplex PCR, while the TCRdb copy is restricted to in-frame clones and leaves out a portion. The table lists more than 15,000 clones, approximately 84% of them singletons. This sample's time point: cycle 4 day 1 (C4D1), after 6 weeks of nivolumab. Relapse was seen in all patients after autologous stem cell transplantation, and brentuximab vedotin exposure was variable. CD4+ T cells were purified from thawed PBMCs by negative selection. The sequenced sample was CD4+ T cells from blood, obtained before the fourth cycle of nivolumab. Receptor source: a human donor with classical Hodgkin lymphoma.

This chain joins TRBV12-5 and TRBJ1-5, with TRBD1 matching over 12 bases. The V gene end was trimmed by 6 bases and the J gene end by 0 bases; junction bases not matched to a gene: 15. The CDR3 sequence is 20 residues long. From germline, CDR1 is LGHNT and CDR2 FRNRAP. CDR3 residues: CASGALWDRGLSYSNQPQHF. The CDR3 nucleotides are TGTGCTAGTGGCGCCCTATGGGACAGGGGGCTATCGTATAGCAATCAGCCCCAGCATTTT.

By proportion, this clone is medium-sized. This sequence joins TRBV14 and TRBJ2-7; D might be TRBD2 (6 bases). The CDR3 extends over 17 amino acids. Germline CDR1 SGHDN, CDR2 FVKESK. Trimming removed 1 base at V and 1 base at J, with 17 bases between. The CDR3 DNA follows: TGTGCCAGCAGCCAAGGAAGTCGCGGGGCGAGGTCCTACGAGCAGTACTTC. Amino acid sequence: CASSQGSRGARSYEQYF.